This T cell receptor beta chain was identified in a study of human T cells and chemical hapten exposure. Whole-study findings and limits: Significantly more large CDR3 similarity clusters arose among expanded TCRs than among controls. Those TCRs sitting above 1 in 1000 frequency stayed the same with DPC sensitization.

CDR3 length: 16 amino acids. Trimming took 6 bases from V and 5 from J; bases not matched to a gene: 12. The germline CDR1 and CDR2 sequences are SEHNR and FQNEAQ (reference sequence). Regarding time point: patch test 1, 2 weeks after DPC sensitization. Treatment described: therapeutic diphenylcyclopropenone sensitization with weekly scalp DPC. The library gave individual cDNA molecules unique molecular identifiers. TCRdb redid the calling of the RACE reads with MiXCR, one entry per CDR3 protein. The sample consists of about 340,000 distinct CDR3 sequences, about 7% of them appearing once. This clonotype was found a few times. Its target is not known.

V usage is TRBV7-9 and J usage is TRBJ1-5; 8 bases match TRBD1. The sample consisted of whole blood, taken in connection with sensitization to the hapten diphenylcyclopropenone (DPC). The sequence was obtained from a woman aged 18-30 years with alopecia areata. Some clones in this sample may be carry-over from other donors' samples. CDR3 sequence: CASSGQGASRDQPQHF. The CDR3 DNA follows: TGTGCCAGCAGTGGTCAGGGGGCCTCCAGGGATCAGCCCCAGCATTTT.